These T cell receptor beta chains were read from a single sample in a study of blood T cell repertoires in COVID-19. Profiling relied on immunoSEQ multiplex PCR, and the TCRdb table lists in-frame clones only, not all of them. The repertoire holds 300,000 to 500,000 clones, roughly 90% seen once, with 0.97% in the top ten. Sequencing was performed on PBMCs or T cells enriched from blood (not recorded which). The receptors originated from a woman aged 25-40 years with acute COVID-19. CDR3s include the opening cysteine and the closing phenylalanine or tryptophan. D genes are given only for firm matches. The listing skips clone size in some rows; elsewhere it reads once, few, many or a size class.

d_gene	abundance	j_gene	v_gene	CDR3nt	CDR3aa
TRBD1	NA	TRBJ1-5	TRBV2	TGTGCCAGCAGAGGACAGGTGAATAGCAATCAGCCCCAGCATTTT	CASRGQVNSNQPQHF
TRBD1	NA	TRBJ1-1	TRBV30	TGTGCCTGGGGCGGGACAGGCCTTGTTATGAACACTGAAGCTTTCTTT	CAWGGTGLVMNTEAFF
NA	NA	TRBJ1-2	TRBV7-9	TGTGCCAGCAGCCCCGTCGACAGGCAACTCTATGGCTACACCTTC	CASSPVDRQLYGYTF
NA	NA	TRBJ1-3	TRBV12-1	TGTGCCAGCAGCTTTGCGCGGGTAGAGACTGGAAACACCATATATTTT	CASSFARVETGNTIYF
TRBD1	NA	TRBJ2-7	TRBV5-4	TGTGCCAGCAGCTTGGGCACAGGGGGAACCTACGAGCAGTACTTC	CASSLGTGGTYEQYF
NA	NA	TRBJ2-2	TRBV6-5	TGTGCCAGCAACGGGAAGAACACCGGGGAGCTGTTTTTT	CASNGKNTGELFF
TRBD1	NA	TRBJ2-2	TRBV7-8	TGTGCCAGCAGCTTGCGGGACAGGGCGGACACCGGGGAGCTGTTTTTT	CASSLRDRADTGELFF
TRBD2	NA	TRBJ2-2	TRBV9	TGTGCCAGCAGCGTAGGCGGGGGGGCCGGGGAGCTGTTTTTT	CASSVGGGAGELFF
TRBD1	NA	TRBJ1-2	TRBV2	TGTGCCAGCAGGACTGGGACAGGGGCCCTCAACTATGGCTACACCTTC	CASRTGTGALNYGYTF
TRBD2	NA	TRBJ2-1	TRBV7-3	TGTGCCAGCAGCCCCTCTTCGGCTAGCGGCTACAATGAGCAGTTCTTC	CASSPSSASGYNEQFF
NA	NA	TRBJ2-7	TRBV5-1	TGCGCCAGCAGCCGGGAAACTCCCTACGAGCAGTACTTC	CASSRETPYEQYF
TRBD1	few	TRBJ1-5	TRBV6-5	TGTGCCAGCGGACAGGGATGGAATCAGCCCCAGCATTTT	CASGQGWNQPQHF
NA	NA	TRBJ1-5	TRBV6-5	TGTGCCACCGCGCCGGACTCCCGGGGTCAGCCCCAGCATTTT	CATAPDSRGQPQHF
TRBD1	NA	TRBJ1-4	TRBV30	TGTGCCTGGAGTACCCGGGACAGGGATGAAGAAAAACTGTTTTTT	CAWSTRDRDEEKLFF
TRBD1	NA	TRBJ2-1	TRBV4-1	TGCGCCAGCAGCCAAGGGGACAGAGACTACAATGAGCAGTTCTTC	CASSQGDRDYNEQFF